This T cell receptor beta chain was retrieved from a study of T cells after yellow fever vaccination. On the study more broadly: SMART-Seq v4 Ultra Low Input served to prepare low-cell-number fractions. The study, taken as a whole, reports: After the booster, over 95% of CD4 and about 90% of CD8 primary-response clones were re-detected. Researchers cautioned that FACS-sorted repertoires could harbor abundant clonotypes contaminating from the bulk population.

By 5'RACE template switching, TCR cDNA was produced, with a universal primer site and UMIs added in the process. TCRdb reprocessed the 5' RACE reads via MiXCR and lists one record per CDR3 protein. The data contain under 550,000 distinct CDR3 sequences, around a fifth of them singletons. This clonotype was seen a handful of times. The antigen is not known. The material sequenced was PBMCs, taken roughly 20 days after the first yellow fever vaccination. This receptor was taken from a man between 18 and 29 years old who received the YFV17D yellow fever vaccine.

The CDR3 DNA reads as TGCGCCAGCAGCCAAGATATCGAGCGGGGGGCCCTCCCAGATACGCAGTATTTT. It encodes CASSQDIERGALPDTQYF. J is TRBJ2-3 and V is TRBV4-3; 9 positions agree with TRBD2. CDR3 length: 18 residues. With V trimmed by 0 bases and J by 4 bases, 11 bases remained unmatched. Germline values: CDR1 LGHNA, CDR2 YSLEER.